This entry lists 2 T cell receptor beta chains sequenced from one sample in a study of shared clonotypes between healthy human individuals. Here immunoSEQ multiplex PCR was the method, and the copy in TCRdb shows in-frame clones only, minus some. In the table there are 2,500,000 or so clones, around 93% of which are singletons. The specimen was naive CD4+ T cells from PBMCs. As to subset: CD45RA+ positively selected. The receptors derive from a man aged 18 to 30 in good health. Some clones in this sample may be carry-over from other donors' samples.

The gene calls are TRBV19 and TRBJ2-7; the D gene is possibly TRBD1 (6 bases). Trimming cost V 6 bases and J 4 bases, with 22 bases left between them. The CDR3 is 16 residues long. The germline V gene has CDR1 LNHDA and CDR2 SQIVND (reference sequence). The CDR3 DNA follows: TGTGCCAGTAGCACCCGGCAGGGGCTCTCCCTATACGAGCAGTACTTC. It codes for CASSTRQGLSLYEQYF.

The V gene is TRBV19, the J gene TRBJ2-7; 10 nucleotides match TRBD1. Germline lookup yields CDR1 LNHDA and CDR2 SQIVND (reference sequence). V lost 4 bases to trimming and J lost 7 bases; unmatched junction nucleotides: 10. The CDR3 runs to 15 residues. The CDR3 nucleotides are TGTGCCAGTAGTAGACCGGGACAGGGGAGATTTGAGCAGTACTTC. Protein sequence: CASSRPGQGRFEQYF.